Listed here is a single T cell receptor (beta chain). What this receptor recognizes is not known. Base qualities are missing; no much larger clone stands one base away. The same CDR3 is also encoded by other DNA sequences in this sample. The immunoSEQ Assay, a bias-controlled multiplex PCR, was used to amplify TCRbeta CDR3 regions from genomic DNA. The source study handled its data this way. Nucleated cell counts per sample were estimated from amplification of reference gene primers within the assay. Sequence reads were collapsed and filtered to measure the absolute abundance of every unique TCRbeta CDR3 rearrangement. For each sample, productive Simpson clonality was calculated by taking the square root of Simpson's diversity index across productive rearrangements. In its TCRdb copy, this immuneACCESS table keeps in-frame sequences only and misses some clones. Where compared with another copy, unresolved V genes explain less than half of these, and the others have no known cause. V and J calls and clone size are copied from that table; D and trimming were computed from the DNA. Across this sample there are some 180,000 clones, with around 85% seen only once. Of the sample, approximately 13% is held by the ten largest clones.

This sample stems from a study of blood T cell repertoires in COVID-19 (TCRdb year 2020). In terms of the full investigation: Samples from collaborators originated in the United States, Italy and Spain and spanned both the acute and convalescent phases of COVID-19. The prospective study material was composed of cDNA or gDNA derived from T cells, B-cell-depleted T cells, or PBMCs. Subjects who had been exposed to COVID-19, were actively infected with it, or had recovered from it provided the deeply sampled blood TCRbeta repertoires that made up the dataset. The repertoires were released in a freely available public database intended as a resource for research on the immune response to SARS-CoV-2. Samples were obtained from the ongoing ImmuneRACE study (first 160 participants) and from about 1,300 subjects provided by 6 global collaborators. The sample metadata nearly always contained a de-identified subject ID, COVID-19 status, age in years and sex. HLA class I and class II types, where available, came from metadata supplied by the sample provider rather than from assay-based typing.

Another Seattle source contributed samples from volunteer blood donors who had recovered from COVID-19. The collaborating institutions used their own protocols to collect whole blood in K2EDTA tubes. For TCRbeta analysis, collaborators shipped samples in one of three forms: frozen whole blood, isolated PBMCs, or DNA extracted from either of those sample types. According to the germline V gene, CDR1 reads WSHSY and CDR2 reads SAAADI. For this chain, trimming is 5 bases at the V end and 2 bases at the J end, and the number of junction bases without a gene match is 2. CDR3 length: 14 amino acids, cysteine to phenylalanine. Only the CDR3 part of the read is kept: 42 bases, read in frame from the first base. What the study reported, not specific to this receptor: Clinical and demographic metadata were provided uncurated, with the amount varying by source and participant.

This clonotype was sampled from a man in his fifties or sixties who had recovered from COVID-19. The V and J genes are TRBV10-2 and TRBJ2-7, and TRBD2 aligns with 11 junction nucleotides. Sequencing was performed on peripheral blood. Here is the DNA: TGCGCCAGCAGTACTAGCGGGAGAACCTACGAGCAGTACTTC. Translation gives CASSTSGRTYEQYF.